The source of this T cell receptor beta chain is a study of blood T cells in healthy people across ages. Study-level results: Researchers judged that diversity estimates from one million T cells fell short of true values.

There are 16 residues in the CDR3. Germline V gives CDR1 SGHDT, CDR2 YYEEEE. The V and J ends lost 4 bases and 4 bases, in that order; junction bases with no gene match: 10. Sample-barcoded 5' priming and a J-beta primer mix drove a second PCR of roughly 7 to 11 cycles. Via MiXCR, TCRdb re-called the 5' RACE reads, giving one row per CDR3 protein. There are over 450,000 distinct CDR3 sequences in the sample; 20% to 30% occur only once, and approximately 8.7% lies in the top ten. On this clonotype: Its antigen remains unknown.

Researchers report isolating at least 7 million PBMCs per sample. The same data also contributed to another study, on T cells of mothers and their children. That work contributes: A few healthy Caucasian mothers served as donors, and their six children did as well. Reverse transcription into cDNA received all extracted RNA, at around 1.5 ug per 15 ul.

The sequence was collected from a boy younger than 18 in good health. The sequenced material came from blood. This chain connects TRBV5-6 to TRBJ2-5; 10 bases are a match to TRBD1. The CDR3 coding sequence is TGTGCCAGCAGCGGAGAGACAGGGGGCGATGGAGAGACCCAGTACTTC. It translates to CASSGETGGDGETQYF.